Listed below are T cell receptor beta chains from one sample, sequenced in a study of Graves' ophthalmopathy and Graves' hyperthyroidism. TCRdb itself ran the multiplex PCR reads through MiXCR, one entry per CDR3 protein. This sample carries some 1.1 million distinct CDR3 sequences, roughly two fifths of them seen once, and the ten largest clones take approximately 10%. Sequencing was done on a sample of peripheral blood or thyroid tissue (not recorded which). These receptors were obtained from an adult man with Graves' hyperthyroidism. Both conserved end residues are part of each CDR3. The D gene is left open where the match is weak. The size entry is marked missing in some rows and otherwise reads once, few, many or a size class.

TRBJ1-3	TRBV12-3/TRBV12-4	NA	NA	CASSGEVSGNTIYF	TGTGCCAGCAGTGGGGAAGTCTCTGGAAACACCATATATTTT
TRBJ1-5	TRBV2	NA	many	CASSEVGSQNQPQHF	TGTGCCAGCAGTGAAGTCGGGTCCCAAAATCAGCCCCAGCATTTT
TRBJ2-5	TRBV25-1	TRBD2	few	CASSELGAGDEETQYF	TGTGCCAGCAGTGAATTAGGGGCGGGAGATGAAGAGACCCAGTACTTC
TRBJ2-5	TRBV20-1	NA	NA	CSASDSPGSELETQYF	TGCAGTGCTAGCGATTCCCCAGGGTCGGAGCTTGAGACCCAGTACTTC
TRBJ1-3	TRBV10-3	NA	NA	CAIQQPGNTIYF	TGTGCCATTCAGCAGCCGGGAAACACCATATATTTT
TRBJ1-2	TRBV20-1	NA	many	CSARDVTPYGYTF	TGCAGTGCTAGAGACGTCACACCTTATGGCTACACCTTC
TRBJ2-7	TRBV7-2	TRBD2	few	CASSLEPSGGAYEQYF	TGTGCCAGCAGCTTAGAACCCAGCGGGGGGGCCTACGAGCAGTACTTC
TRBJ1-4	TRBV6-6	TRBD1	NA	CASSWDRMFF	TGTGCCAGCAGTTGGGACAGAATGTTTTTT
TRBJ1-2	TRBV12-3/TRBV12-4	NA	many	CASTFRRSYGYTF	TGTGCCAGCACCTTCAGACGTTCCTATGGCTACACCTTC
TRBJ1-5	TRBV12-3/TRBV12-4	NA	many	CASRMGDQPQHF	TGTGCCAGTAGGATGGGGGATCAGCCCCAGCATTTT
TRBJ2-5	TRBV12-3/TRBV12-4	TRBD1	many	CASSWTGGEETQYF	TGTGCCAGCAGCTGGACAGGGGGCGAGGAGACCCAGTACTTC
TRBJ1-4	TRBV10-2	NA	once	CASSAGLAGPLNEKLFF	TGCGCCAGCAGTGCCGGACTAGCGGGACCTTTAAATGAAAAACTGTTTTTT
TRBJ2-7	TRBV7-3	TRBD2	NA	CASSFSGSSLYEQYF	TGTGCCAGCAGCTTTAGCGGGAGTTCCCTCTACGAGCAGTACTTC
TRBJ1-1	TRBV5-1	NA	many	CASSKYRSDTEAFF	TGCGCCAGCAGCAAATACAGGTCGGACACTGAAGCTTTCTTT
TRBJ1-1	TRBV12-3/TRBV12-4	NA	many	CASSLTNHAAFF	TGTGCCAGCAGTTTAACCAACCACGCTGCTTTCTTT
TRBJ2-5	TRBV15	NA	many	CATSRGPNRIAQETQYF	TGTGCCACCAGCAGAGGGCCGAACAGGATCGCACAAGAGACCCAGTACTTC
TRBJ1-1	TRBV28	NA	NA	CASRPPPYTEAFF	TGTGCCAGCAGACCACCTCCTTACACTGAAGCTTTCTTT
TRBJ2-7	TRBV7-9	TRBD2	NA	CASSERLAGGGGYEQYF	TGTGCCAGCAGCGAGCGACTAGCGGGAGGAGGTGGGTACGAGCAGTACTTC
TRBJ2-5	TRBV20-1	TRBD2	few	CSAHGTSGMVGETQYF	TGCAGTGCCCACGGGACTAGCGGGATGGTAGGAGAGACCCAGTACTTC
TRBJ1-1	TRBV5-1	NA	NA	CASSSYLEGPGTEACF	TGCGCCAGCAGCTCATATCTTGAGGGACCAGGGACTGAAGCTTGCTTT
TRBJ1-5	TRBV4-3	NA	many	CASSQVAGTINQPQHF	TGCGCCAGCAGCCAAGTTGCAGGGACGATCAATCAGCCCCAGCATTTT
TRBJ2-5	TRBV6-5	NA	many	CASNRGSQETQYF	TGTGCCAGCAACCGGGGCAGCCAAGAGACCCAGTACTTC
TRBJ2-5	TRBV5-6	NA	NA	CASSGPRTGETQYF	TGTGCCAGCAGCGGACCTAGAACGGGAGAGACCCAGTACTTC
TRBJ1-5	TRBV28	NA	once	CASRPEGALGNQPQHF	TGTGCCAGCAGACCGGAGGGCGCCCTGGGCAATCAGCCCCAGCATTTT
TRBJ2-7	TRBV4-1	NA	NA	CASSQVISFYEQYF	TGCGCCAGCAGCCAAGTGATAAGTTTCTACGAGCAGTACTTC
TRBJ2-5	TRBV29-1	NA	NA	CSVAGDGNF	TGCAGCGTTGCTGGGGACGGAAACTTC
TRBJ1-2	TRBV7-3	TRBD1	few	CASSSNRGRTF	TGTGCCAGCAGCTCGAACAGGGGACGGACCTTC
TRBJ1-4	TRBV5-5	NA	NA	CASTPGANEKLFF	TGTGCCAGCACTCCGGGTGCTAATGAAAAACTGTTTTTT
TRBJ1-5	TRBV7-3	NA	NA	CASSLTQHF	TGTGCCAGCAGCTTAACCCAGCATTTT
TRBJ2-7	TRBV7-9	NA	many	CASSYTGRMNEQYF	TGTGCCAGCAGCTACACGGGCCGTATGAACGAGCAGTACTTC
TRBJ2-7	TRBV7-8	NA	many	CASSFDGPGLAYEQYF	TGTGCCAGCAGCTTCGACGGACCGGGACTGGCCTACGAGCAGTACTTC
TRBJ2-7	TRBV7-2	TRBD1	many	CASSLYGSGGTYEQYF	TGTGCCAGCAGCTTATATGGGTCAGGGGGTACCTACGAGCAGTACTTC
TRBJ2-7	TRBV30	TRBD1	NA	CAWSPGTGGSYEQYF	TGTGCCTGGAGTCCCGGGACAGGGGGCTCCTACGAGCAGTACTTC
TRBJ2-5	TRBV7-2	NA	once	CASSLGGARGETQYF	TGTGCCAGCAGCTTGGGCGGGGCGCGCGGAGAGACCCAGTACTTC
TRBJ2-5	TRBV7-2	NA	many	CASSLAGKTQYF	TGTGCCAGCAGCTTAGCTGGAAAGACCCAGTACTTC
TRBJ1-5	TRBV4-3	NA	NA	CASSQDTLGPQHF	TGCGCCAGCAGCCAAGATACACTGGGGCCCCAGCATTTT
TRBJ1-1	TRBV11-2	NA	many	CASRKGDMNTEAFF	TGTGCCAGCAGAAAAGGGGACATGAACACTGAAGCTTTCTTT
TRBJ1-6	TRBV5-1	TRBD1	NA	CASSPGGTGMSSPLHF	TGCGCCAGCAGCCCCGGCGGGACAGGGATGTCATCACCCCTCCACTTT
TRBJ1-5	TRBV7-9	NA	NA	CASSLAPDLSNQPQHF	TGTGCCAGCAGCTTAGCGCCAGACCTTAGCAATCAGCCCCAGCATTTT
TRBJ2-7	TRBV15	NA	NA	CATAVNGVRVYEQYF	TGTGCCACGGCCGTGAACGGGGTGAGGGTCTACGAGCAGTACTTC
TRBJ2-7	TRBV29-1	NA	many	CSGRDPMTYEQYF	TGCAGCGGGAGGGACCCAATGACCTACGAGCAGTACTTC
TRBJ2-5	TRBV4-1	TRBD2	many	CASSAGTSVSDETQYF	TGCGCCAGCAGCGCCGGGACTAGCGTTTCTGATGAGACCCAGTACTTC